The 2 T cell receptor beta chains reported below all come from one sample, sequenced in a study of blood T cells in healthy people across ages. Then a second PCR, running roughly 6 to 11 cycles, was carried out with a sample-barcoded 5' primer and a J-beta primer mix. Each CDR3 protein gets one entry after TCRdb re-called the 5' RACE reads with MiXCR. Of around 780,000 distinct CDR3 sequences in the sample, more than 25% were seen once. The same data also contributed to another study, on T cells of mothers and their children.

The sequenced sample consisted of blood. These receptors were obtained from a boy aged 5-17 years in good health.

The sample holds a few counts of this clonotype. The chain links TRBV6-5 to TRBJ2-5; D may be TRBD1 (5 bases). Trimming removed 0 bases at V and 4 bases at J, with 15 bases between. The CDR3 has 16 amino acids. The germline V gene has CDR1 MNHEY and CDR2 SVGAGI. CDR3 DNA: TGTGCCAGCAGTTACTCGATCGGTCAGGGTGGAGAGACCCAGTACTTC. As protein: CASSYSIGQGGETQYF.

This clonotype has just a few counts. The chain couples TRBV20-1 to TRBJ1-5; the D is unclear. Germline lookup yields CDR1 DFQATT and CDR2 SNEGSKA (reference sequence). V lost 3 bases to trimming and J lost 8 bases, with 17 bases between them. The CDR3 is 14 amino acids. CDR3 region: CSASPLMGWEPQHF. The CDR3 DNA is TGCAGTGCTAGTCCCCTTATGGGGTGGGAGCCCCAGCATTTT.